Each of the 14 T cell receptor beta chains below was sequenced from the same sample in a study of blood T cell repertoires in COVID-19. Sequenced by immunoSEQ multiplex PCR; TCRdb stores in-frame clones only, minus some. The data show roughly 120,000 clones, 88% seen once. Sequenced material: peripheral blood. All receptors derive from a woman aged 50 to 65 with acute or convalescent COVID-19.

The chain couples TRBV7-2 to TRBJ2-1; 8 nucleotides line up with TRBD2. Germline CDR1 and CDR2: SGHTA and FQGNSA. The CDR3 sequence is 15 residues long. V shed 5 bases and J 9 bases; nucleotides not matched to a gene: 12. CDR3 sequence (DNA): TGTGCCAGCAGCCTAAACCCGGGAGGGAGGGGTGAGCAGTTCTTC. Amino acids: CASSLNPGGRGEQFF.

DNA of the CDR3: TGTGCCAGCTGGGGGACAGAAAATTCACCCCTCCACTTT. It specifies CASWGTENSPLHF. This chain uses TRBV6-5 with TRBJ1-6; TRBD1 matches 7 bases. V was clipped by 8 bases and J by 7 bases; unmatched bases: 5. The CDR3 is made up of 13 amino acids. Germline lookup yields CDR1 MNHEY and CDR2 SVGAGI.

The CDR3 bases are TGTGCCAGCTCAACACAGACAGGGGACAATGAGCAGTTCTTC. Translation: CASSTQTGDNEQFF. This chain joins TRBV18 and TRBJ2-1; 8 bases agree with TRBD1. The CDR3 is made up of 14 amino acids. Per the germline V gene, CDR1 is KGHSH and CDR2 is LQKENI. V was clipped by 5 bases and J by 5 bases; unmatched bases: 5.

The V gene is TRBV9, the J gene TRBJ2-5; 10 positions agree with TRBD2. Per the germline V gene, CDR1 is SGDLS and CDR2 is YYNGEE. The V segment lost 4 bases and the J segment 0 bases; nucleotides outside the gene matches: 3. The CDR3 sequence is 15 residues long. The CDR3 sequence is CASSLGLADQETQYF. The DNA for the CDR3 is TGTGCCAGCAGCCTAGGACTAGCGGACCAAGAGACCCAGTACTTC.

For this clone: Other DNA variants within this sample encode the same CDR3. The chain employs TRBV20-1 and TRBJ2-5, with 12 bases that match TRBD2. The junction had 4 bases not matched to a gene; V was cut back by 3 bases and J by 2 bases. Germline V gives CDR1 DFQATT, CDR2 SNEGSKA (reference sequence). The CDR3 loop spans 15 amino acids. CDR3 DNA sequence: TGCAGTGCTAGTGGTACTAGCGGGAGGCAAGAGACCCAGTACTTC. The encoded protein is CSASGTSGRQETQYF.

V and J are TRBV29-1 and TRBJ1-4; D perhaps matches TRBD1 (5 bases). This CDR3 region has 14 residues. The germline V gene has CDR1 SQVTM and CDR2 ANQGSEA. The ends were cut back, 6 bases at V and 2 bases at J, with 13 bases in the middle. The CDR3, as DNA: TGCAGCGTGAAGGAGGGGAACACTAATGAAAAACTGTTTTTT. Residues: CSVKEGNTNEKLFF.

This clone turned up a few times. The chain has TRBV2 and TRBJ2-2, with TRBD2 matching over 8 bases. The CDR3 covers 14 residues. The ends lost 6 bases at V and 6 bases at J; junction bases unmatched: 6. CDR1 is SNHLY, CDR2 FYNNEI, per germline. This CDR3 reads CASRPPSGPGELFF. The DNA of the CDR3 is TGTGCCAGCAGACCCCCTAGCGGGCCCGGGGAGCTGTTTTTT.

The CDR3 bases are TGTGCCAGTAGCCAGTTCACCGGGGAGCTGTTTTTT. Amino acids: CASSQFTGELFF. The V gene is TRBV19, the J gene TRBJ2-2; D gene ambiguous. Germline values: CDR1 LNHDA, CDR2 SQIVND (reference sequence). V was trimmed by 6 bases and J by 4 bases, leaving 6 bases between them. The CDR3 has 12 residues.

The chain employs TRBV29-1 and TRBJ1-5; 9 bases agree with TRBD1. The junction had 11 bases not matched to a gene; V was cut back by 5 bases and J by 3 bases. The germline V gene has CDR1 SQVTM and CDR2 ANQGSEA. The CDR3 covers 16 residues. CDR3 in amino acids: CSVKFGTGFNNQPQHF. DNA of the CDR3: TGCAGCGTTAAGTTCGGGACAGGGTTTAACAATCAGCCCCAGCATTTT.

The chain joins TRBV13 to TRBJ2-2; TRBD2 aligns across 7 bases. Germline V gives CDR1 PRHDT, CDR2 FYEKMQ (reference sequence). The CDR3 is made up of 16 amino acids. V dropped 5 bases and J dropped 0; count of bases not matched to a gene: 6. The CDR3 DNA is TGTGCCAGCAGCCGCCGGGAGGCTCCGAACACCGGGGAGCTGTTTTTT. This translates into CASSRREAPNTGELFF.

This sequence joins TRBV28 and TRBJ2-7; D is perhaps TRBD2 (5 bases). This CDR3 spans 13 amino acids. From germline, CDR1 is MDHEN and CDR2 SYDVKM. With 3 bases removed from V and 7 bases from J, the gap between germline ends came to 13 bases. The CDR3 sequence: CASSFGGPVEQYF. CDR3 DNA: TGTGCCAGCAGTTTCGGCGGGCCTGTAGAGCAGTACTTC.

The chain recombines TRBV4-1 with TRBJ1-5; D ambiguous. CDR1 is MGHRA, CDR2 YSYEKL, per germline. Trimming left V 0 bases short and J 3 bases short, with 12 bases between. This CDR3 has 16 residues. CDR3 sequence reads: CASSQDLSRPNQPQHF. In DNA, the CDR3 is TGCGCCAGCAGCCAAGATCTCAGCAGGCCCAATCAGCCCCAGCATTTT.

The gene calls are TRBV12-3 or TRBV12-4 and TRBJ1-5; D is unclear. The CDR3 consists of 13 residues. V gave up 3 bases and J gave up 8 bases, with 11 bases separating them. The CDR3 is CASSFVELEPQHF. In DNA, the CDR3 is TGTGCCAGCAGTTTTGTCGAACTGGAGCCCCAGCATTTT.

The CDR3 protein is CASETGGSAPYEQYF. For the CDR3, the DNA is TGTGCCAGCGAGACTGGGGGGAGTGCTCCCTACGAGCAGTACTTC. The chain couples TRBV6-6 to TRBJ2-7; tentatively, D is TRBD2 (6 bases). This CDR3 has 15 residues. V lost 8 bases and J lost 2, with 19 bases in between. The germline V gene has CDR1 MNHNY and CDR2 SVGAGI (reference sequence).